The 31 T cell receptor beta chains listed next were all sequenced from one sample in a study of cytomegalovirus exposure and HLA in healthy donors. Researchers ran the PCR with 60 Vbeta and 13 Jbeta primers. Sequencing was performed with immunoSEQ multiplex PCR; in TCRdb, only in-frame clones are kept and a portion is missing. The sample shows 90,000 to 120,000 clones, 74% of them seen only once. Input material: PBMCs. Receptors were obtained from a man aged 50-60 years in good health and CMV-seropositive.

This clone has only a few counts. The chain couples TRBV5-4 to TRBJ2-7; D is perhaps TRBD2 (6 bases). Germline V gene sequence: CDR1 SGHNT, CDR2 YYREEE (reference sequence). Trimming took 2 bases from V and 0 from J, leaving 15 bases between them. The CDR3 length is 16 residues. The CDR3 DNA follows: TGTGCCAGCAGCTTCAATCGGGTCGGGAGCTCCTACGAGCAGTACTTC. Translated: CASSFNRVGSSYEQYF.

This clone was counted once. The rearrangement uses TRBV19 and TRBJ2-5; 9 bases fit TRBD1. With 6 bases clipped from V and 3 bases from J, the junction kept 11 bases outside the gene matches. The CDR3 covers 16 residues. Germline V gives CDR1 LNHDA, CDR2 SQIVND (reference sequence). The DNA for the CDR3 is TGTGCCAGTAGCAGGAGGCGGACAGGGGTGGAAGAGACCCAGTACTTC. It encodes CASSRRRTGVEETQYF. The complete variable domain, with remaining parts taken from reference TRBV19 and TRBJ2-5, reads DGGITQSPKYLFRKEGQNVTLSCEQNLNHDAMYWYRQDPGQGLRLIYYSQIVNDFQKGDIAEGYSVSREKKESFPLTVTSAQKNPTAFYLCASSRRRTGVEETQYFGPGTRLLVL.

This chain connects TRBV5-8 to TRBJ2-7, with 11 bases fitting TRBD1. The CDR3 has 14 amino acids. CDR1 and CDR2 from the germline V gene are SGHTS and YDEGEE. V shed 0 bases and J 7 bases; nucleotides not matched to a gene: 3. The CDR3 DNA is TGTGCCAGCAGCTTGGAGGGACAGGGGGAAGAGCAGTACTTC. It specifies CASSLEGQGEEQYF. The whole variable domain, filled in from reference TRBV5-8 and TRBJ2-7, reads EAGVTQSPTHLIKTRGQQATLRCSPISGHTSVYWYQQALGLGLQFLLWYDEGEERNRGNFPPRFSGRQFPNYSSELNVNALELEDSALYLCASSLEGQGEEQYFGPGTRLTVT.

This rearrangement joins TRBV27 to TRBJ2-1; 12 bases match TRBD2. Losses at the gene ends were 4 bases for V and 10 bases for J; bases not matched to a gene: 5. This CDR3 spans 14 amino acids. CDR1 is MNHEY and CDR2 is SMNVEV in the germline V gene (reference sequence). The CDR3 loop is CASSSPGLAGEQFF. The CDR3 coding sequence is TGTGCCAGCAGTTCCCCCGGACTAGCGGGGGAGCAGTTCTTC.

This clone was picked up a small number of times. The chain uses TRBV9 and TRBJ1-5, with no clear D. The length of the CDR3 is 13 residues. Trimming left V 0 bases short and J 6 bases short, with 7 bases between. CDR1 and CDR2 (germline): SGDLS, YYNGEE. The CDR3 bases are TGTGCCAGCAGCGTAGGTGGCAGTCAGCCCCAGCATTTT. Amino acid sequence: CASSVGGSQPQHF.

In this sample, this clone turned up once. CDR3 region: CASDSQNRIAGELFF. Here the CDR3 DNA reads TGTGCCAGCGACAGCCAGAACCGCATTGCCGGGGAGCTGTTTTTT. This rearrangement joins TRBV6-6 to TRBJ2-2; TRBD1 is a possible D gene (5 bases). The CDR3 totals 15 residues. Germline CDR1 and CDR2: MNHNY and SVGAGI (reference sequence). The V gene lost 8 bases and the J gene lost 6 bases, with 19 bases spanning the gap.

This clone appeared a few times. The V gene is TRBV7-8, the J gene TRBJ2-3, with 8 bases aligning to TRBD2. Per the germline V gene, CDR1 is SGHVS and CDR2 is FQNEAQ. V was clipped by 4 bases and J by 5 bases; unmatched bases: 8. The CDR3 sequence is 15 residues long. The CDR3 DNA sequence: TGTGCCAGCAGCTCCTCGGGAGGGGGGGGAGATACGCAGTATTTT. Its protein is CASSSSGGGGDTQYF.

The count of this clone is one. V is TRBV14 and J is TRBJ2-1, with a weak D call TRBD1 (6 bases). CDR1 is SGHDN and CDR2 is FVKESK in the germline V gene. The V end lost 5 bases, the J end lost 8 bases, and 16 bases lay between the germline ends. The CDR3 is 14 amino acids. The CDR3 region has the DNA TGTGCCAGCAGCGTGGGGCAGGGGAGATATGAGCAGTTCTTC. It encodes CASSVGQGRYEQFF. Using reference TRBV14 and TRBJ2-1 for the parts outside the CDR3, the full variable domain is EAGVTQFPSHSVIEKGQTVTLRCDPISGHDNLYWYRRVMGKEIKFLLHFVKESKQDESGMPNNRFLAERTGGTYSTLKVQPAELEDSGVYFCASSVGQGRYEQFFGPGTRLTVL.

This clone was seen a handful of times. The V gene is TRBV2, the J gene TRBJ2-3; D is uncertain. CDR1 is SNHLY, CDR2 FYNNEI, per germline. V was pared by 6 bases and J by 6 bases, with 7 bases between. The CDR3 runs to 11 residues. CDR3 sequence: CASRESDTQYF. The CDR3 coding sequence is TGTGCCAGCAGGGAGTCGGATACGCAGTATTTT.

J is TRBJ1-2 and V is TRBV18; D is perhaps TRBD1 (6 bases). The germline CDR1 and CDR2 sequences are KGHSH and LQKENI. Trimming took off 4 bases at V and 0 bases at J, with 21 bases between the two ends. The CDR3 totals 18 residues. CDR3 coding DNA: TGTGCCAGCTCACAAAACGCAGGGGCGCGATGGGCTAACTATGGCTACACCTTC. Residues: CASSQNAGARWANYGYTF.

The DNA for the CDR3 is TGTGCCAGCAGTGAAGGGAGTCAGCCCCAGCATTTT. It translates to CASSEGSQPQHF. The J gene is TRBJ1-5, the V gene TRBV25-1; D is undetermined. CDR1 and CDR2 (germline): MGHDK, SYGVNS. The V end was cut by 2 bases, the J end by 6 bases, with 5 bases between. The CDR3 has 12 amino acids.

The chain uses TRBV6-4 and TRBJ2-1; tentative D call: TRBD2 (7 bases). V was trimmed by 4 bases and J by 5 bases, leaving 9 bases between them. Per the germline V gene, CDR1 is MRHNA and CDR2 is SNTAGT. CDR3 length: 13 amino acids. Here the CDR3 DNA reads TGTGCCAGCAGTGGGGGGGGGCACAATGAGCAGTTCTTC. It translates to CASSGGGHNEQFF.

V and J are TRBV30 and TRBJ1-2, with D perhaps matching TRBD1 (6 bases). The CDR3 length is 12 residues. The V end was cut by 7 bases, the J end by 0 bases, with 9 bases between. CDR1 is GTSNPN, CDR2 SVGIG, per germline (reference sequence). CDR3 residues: CALNRANYGYTF. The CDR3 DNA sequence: TGTGCCTTGAACAGGGCTAACTATGGCTACACCTTC.

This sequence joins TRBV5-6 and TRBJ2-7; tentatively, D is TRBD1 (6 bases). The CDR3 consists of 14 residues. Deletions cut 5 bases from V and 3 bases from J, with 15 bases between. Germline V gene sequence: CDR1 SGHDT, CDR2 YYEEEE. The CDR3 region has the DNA TGTGCCAGCAGGGCAAGGGGGTCGGGCTACGAGCAGTACTTC. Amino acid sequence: CASRARGSGYEQYF.

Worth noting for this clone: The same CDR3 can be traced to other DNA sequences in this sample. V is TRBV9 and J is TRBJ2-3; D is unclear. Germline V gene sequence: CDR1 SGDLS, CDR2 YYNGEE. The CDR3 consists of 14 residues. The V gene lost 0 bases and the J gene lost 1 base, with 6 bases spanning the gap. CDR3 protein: CASSVGRGTDTQYF. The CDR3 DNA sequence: TGTGCCAGCAGCGTAGGCCGGGGCACAGATACGCAGTATTTT.

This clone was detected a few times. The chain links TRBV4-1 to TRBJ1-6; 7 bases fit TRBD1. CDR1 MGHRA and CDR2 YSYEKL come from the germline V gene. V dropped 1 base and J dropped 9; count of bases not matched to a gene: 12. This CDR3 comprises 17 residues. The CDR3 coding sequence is TGCGCCAGCAGCCAAGCTCTAGCAGGGGGAGGTACTTCACCCCTCCACTTT. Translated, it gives CASSQALAGGGTSPLHF.

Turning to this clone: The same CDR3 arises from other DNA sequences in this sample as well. The CDR3 spells CASSLQDTQYF. The CDR3 DNA follows: TGCGCCAGCAGCTTGCAAGATACGCAGTATTTT. This sequence joins TRBV5-1 and TRBJ2-3; no definite D call. CDR1 and CDR2 (germline): SGHRS, YFSETQ. The CDR3 consists of 11 residues. V was cut by 1 base and J by 5 bases, with 2 bases left in between.

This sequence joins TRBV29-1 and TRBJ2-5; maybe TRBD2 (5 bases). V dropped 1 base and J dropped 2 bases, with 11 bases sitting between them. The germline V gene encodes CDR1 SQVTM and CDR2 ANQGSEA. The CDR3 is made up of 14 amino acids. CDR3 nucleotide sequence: TGCAGCGTTGAAGTCGGACTGGGACAAGAGACCCAGTACTTC. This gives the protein CSVEVGLGQETQYF.

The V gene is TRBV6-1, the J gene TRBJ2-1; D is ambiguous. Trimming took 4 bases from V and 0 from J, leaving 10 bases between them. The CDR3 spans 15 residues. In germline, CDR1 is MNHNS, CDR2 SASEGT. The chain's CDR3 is CASSVDLSSYNEQFF. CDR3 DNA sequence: TGTGCCAGCAGTGTCGACTTGAGCTCCTACAATGAGCAGTTCTTC.

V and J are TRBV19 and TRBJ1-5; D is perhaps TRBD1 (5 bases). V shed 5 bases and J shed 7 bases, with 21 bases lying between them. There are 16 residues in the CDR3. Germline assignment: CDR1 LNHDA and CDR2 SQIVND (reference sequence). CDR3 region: CASSPPLWARDQPQHF. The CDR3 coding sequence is TGTGCCAGTAGTCCCCCCTTATGGGCGCGGGACCAGCCCCAGCATTTT. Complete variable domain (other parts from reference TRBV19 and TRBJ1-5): DGGITQSPKYLFRKEGQNVTLSCEQNLNHDAMYWYRQDPGQGLRLIYYSQIVNDFQKGDIAEGYSVSREKKESFPLTVTSAQKNPTAFYLCASSPPLWARDQPQHFGDGTRLSIL.

The CDR3 sequence: CASRELRGPTEAFF. In DNA, the CDR3 is TGTGCCAGCAGGGAACTGAGGGGGCCCACTGAAGCTTTCTTT. The chain has TRBV2 and TRBJ1-1; 7 bases are shared with TRBD1. This CDR3 is built from 14 residues. Looked up from germline, CDR1 is SNHLY and CDR2 is FYNNEI. Trimming cost V 6 bases and J 4 bases; bases outside gene matches: 8. Variable domain in full (rest from reference TRBV2 and TRBJ1-1): EPEVTQTPSHQVTQMGQEVILRCVPISNHLYFYWYRQILGQKVEFLVSFYNNEISEKSEIFDDQFSVERPDGSNFTLKIRSTKLEDSAMYFCASRELRGPTEAFFGQGTRLTVV.

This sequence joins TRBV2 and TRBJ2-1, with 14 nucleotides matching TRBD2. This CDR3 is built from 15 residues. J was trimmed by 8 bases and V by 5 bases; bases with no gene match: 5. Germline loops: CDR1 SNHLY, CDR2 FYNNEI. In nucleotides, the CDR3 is TGTGCCAGCAGTACGACTAGCGGGGGGGCCTATGAGCAGTTCTTC. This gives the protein CASSTTSGGAYEQFF.

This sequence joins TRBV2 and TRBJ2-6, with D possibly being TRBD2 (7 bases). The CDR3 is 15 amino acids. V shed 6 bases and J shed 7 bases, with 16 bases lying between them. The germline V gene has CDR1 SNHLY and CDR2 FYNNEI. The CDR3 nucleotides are TGTGCCAGCAGAAAAAGGGGGGGAAATGCCAACGTCCTGACTTTC. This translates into CASRKRGGNANVLTF.

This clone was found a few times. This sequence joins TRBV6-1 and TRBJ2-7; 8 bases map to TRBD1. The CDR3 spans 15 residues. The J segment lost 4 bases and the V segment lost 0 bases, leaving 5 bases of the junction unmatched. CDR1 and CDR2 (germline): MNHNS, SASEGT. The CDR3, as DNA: TGTGCCAGCAGTGAAGCAACAGGGGGGAGGTACGAGCAGTACTTC. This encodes CASSEATGGRYEQYF.

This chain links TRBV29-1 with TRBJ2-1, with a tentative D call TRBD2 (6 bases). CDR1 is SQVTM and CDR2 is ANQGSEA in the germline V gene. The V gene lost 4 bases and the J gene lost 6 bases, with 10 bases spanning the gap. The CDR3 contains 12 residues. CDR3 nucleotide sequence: TGCAGCGTTGGGGGACTCTTCAATGAGCAGTTCTTC. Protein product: CSVGGLFNEQFF.

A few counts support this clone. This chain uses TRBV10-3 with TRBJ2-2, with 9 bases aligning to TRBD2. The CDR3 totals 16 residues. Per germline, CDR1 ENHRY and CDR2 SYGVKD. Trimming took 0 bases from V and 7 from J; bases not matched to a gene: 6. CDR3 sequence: CAISESAGGPNGELFF. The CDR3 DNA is TGTGCCATCAGTGAGTCGGCGGGAGGGCCCAACGGGGAGCTGTTTTTT.

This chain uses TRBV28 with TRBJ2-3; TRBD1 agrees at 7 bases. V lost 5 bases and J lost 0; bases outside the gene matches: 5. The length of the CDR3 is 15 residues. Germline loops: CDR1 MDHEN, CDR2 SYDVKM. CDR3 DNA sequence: TGTGCCAGCAGTATGGGACAGACTAGCACAGATACGCAGTATTTT. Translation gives CASSMGQTSTDTQYF.

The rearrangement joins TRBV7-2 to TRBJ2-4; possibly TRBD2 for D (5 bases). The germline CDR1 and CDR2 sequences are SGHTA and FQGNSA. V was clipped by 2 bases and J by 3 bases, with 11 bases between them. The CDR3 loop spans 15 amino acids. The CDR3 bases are TGTGCCAGCAGCTTATGGATGGGGAGCAAAAACATTCAGTACTTC. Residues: CASSLWMGSKNIQYF.

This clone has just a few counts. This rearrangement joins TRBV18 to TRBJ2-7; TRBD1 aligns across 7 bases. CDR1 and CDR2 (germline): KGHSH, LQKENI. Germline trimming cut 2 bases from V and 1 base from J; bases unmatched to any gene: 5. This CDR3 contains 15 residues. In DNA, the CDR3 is TGTGCCAGCTCACCAGGACAGGCATTATCCTACGAGCAGTACTTC. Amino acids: CASSPGQALSYEQYF.

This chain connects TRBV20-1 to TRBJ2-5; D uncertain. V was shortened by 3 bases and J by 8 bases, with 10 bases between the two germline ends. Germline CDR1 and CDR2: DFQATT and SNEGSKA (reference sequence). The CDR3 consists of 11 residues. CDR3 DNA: TGCAGTGCTAGCCGGAGCGAAACCCAGTACTTC. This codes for CSASRSETQYF.

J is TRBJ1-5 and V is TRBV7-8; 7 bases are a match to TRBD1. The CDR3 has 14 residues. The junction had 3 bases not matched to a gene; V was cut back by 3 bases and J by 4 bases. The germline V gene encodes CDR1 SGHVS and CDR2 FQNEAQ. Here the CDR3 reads CASSFDRVNQPQHF. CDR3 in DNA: TGTGCCAGCAGCTTCGACAGGGTAAATCAGCCCCAGCATTTT.